This section outlines one TCR beta chain sequence together with its context. This entry comes from a study of technical replicates of blood from several donors. The germline gives CDR1 MNHEY, CDR2 SMNVEV (reference sequence). Losses at the gene ends were 5 bases for V and 11 bases for J; bases not matched to a gene: 2. The CDR3 is made up of 12 amino acids. The assay was immunoSEQ multiplex PCR, and TCRdb's table has in-frame clones only and misses some. The table records about 59,000 clones, 80% to 95% of them present only once. The sequenced sample was PBMCs. This sequence joins TRBV27 and TRBJ1-6; 8 positions match TRBD1. The sequence derives from a human donor in good health. Some clones in this sample may be carry-over from other donors' samples. CDR3 protein: CASSRQGTPLHF. The DNA for the CDR3 is TGTGCCAGCAGTCGACAGGGGACACCCCTCCACTTT.